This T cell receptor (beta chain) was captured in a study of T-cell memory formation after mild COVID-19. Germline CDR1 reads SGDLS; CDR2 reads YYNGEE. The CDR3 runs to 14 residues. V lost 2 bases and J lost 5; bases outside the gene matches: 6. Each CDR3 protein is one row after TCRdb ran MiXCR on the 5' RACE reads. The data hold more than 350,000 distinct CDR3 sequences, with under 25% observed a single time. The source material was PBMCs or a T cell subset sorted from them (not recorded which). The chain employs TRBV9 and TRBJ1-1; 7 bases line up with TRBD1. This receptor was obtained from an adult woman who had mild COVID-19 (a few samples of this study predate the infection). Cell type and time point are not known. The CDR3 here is CASSVEGAPTEAFF. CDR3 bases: TGTGCCAGCAGCGTGGAGGGGGCGCCGACTGAAGCTTTCTTT.